A single sample gave rise to the 11 T cell receptor beta chains below, sequenced in a study of vaccination effects on CD4 cells after COVID-19. Before any sequencing was done, the ViraFEST assay used viral peptide pools to expand antigen-specific CD4+ T cells. At the end of 10 days of culture, CD4+ T cells were isolated. The repertoire was sequenced with immunoSEQ multiplex PCR; TCRdb's copy has only in-frame clones and lacks some. The sample shows under 80,000 clones, roughly 80% of them seen only once. What these receptors recognize is not known. The material was CD4+ T cells from PBMCs cultured with HCoV-229E spike peptides, obtained before COVID-19 vaccination. These TCRs come from a human donor who received a COVID-19 vaccine.

This clone has a single count. The chain employs TRBV24-1 and TRBJ2-1; TRBD2 might be the D (5 bases). This CDR3 comprises 14 residues. V lost 3 bases, J lost 7 bases, and 12 bases lay in between. Germline V gene sequence: CDR1 KGHDR, CDR2 SFDVKD. CDR3 residues: CATSDQLDRNEQFF. CDR3 coding DNA: TGTGCCACCAGTGATCAACTAGATAGGAATGAGCAGTTCTTC.

The rearrangement links TRBV7-2 to TRBJ1-3; D is unresolved. CDR1 and CDR2 (germline): SGHTA, FQGNSA. The CDR3 is 15 residues long. Trimming took off 5 bases at V and 0 bases at J, with 11 bases between the two ends. In DNA form, the CDR3 reads TGTGCCAGCAGCCCCCCCGGGAGCTCTGGAAACACCATATATTTT. This sequence encodes CASSPPGSSGNTIYF.

In this sample, this clone turned up once. V is TRBV11-2 and J is TRBJ2-4, with 9 positions matching TRBD2. Per germline, CDR1 SGHAT and CDR2 FQNNGV. The trim removed 2 bases at V and 0 bases at J, leaving 8 bases unmatched. The CDR3 is 18 amino acids. The CDR3 loop reads CASSLMVAGVLAKNIQYF. The CDR3, as DNA: TGTGCCAGCAGCTTAATGGTAGCGGGGGTTCTAGCCAAAAACATTCAGTACTTC.

The table lists this clone with a few counts. The rearrangement links TRBV12-5 to TRBJ1-5, with 8 bases aligning to TRBD1. The V gene's germline CDR1 is LGHNT and CDR2 FRNRAP. The CDR3 totals 17 residues. After removal of 6 bases from V and 0 bases from J, the junction contained 10 bases not matched to a gene. CDR3 sequence: CASGTDRAPYSNQPQHF. For the CDR3, the DNA is TGTGCTAGTGGGACGGACAGGGCCCCGTATAGCAATCAGCCCCAGCATTTT.

This clone was observed a handful of times. This sequence joins TRBV7-3 and TRBJ1-1, with 10 bases that match TRBD1. V was pared by 3 bases and J by 5 bases, with 6 bases of the junction left unmatched. The CDR3 sequence is 15 residues long. Germline V gene sequence: CDR1 SGHTA, CDR2 FQGTGA. For the CDR3, the DNA is TGTGCCAGCAGCTTGGGGGTGGGACAGGGGACTGAAGCTTTCTTT. Its translation is CASSLGVGQGTEAFF.

The chain employs TRBV6-2 or TRBV6-3 and TRBJ2-7; no clear D. The germline V gene has CDR1 MNHEY and CDR2 SVGEGT. The CDR3 length is 15 residues. Trimming took off 0 bases at V and 4 bases at J, with 13 bases between the two ends. The CDR3 DNA reads TGTGCCAGCAGTTACTCGACTTATAAGCTTTACGAGCAGTACGTC. Its translation: CASSYSTYKLYEQYV.

This clone was found a few times. The chain uses TRBV5-1 and TRBJ2-2; D gene uncertain. V was cut by 0 bases and J by 3 bases, with 6 bases left in between. From germline, CDR1 is SGHRS and CDR2 YFSETQ. This CDR3 contains 14 residues. In DNA, the CDR3 is TGCGCCAGCAGCTTGGCTGCGGACACCGGGGAGCTGTTTTTT. Translation gives CASSLAADTGELFF.

The chain combines TRBV5-8 with TRBJ2-4; D gene uncertain. With 3 bases removed from V and 0 bases from J, the gap between germline ends came to 13 bases. The CDR3 sequence is 16 residues long. Germline V gives CDR1 SGHTS, CDR2 YDEGEE. For the CDR3, the DNA is TGTGCCAGCAGCTCCTATTTATGGACAGCCAAAAACATTCAGTACTTC. This codes for CASSSYLWTAKNIQYF.

The rearrangement links TRBV28 to TRBJ1-5; 8 bases are a match to TRBD1. Germline CDR1 and CDR2: MDHEN and SYDVKM. The V segment lost 4 bases and the J segment 6 bases; nucleotides outside the gene matches: 8. The length of the CDR3 is 15 residues. DNA of the CDR3: TGTGCCAGCAGTTCCCCCGCAGGGGGCGGTCAGCCCCAGCATTTT. The encoded protein is CASSSPAGGGQPQHF.

The chain joins TRBV7-9 to TRBJ1-3; no firm D call. This CDR3 comprises 15 residues. Germline V lookup: CDR1 SEHNR, CDR2 FQNEAQ (reference sequence). V gave up 4 bases and J gave up 0 bases, with 10 bases separating them. In nucleotides, the CDR3 is TGTGCCAGCAGCTCTCAGGAGCACTCTGGAAACACCATATATTTT. This sequence encodes CASSSQEHSGNTIYF.

V usage is TRBV28 and J usage is TRBJ2-1; D unresolved. The CDR3 contains 11 residues. CDR1 and CDR2 from the germline V gene are MDHEN and SYDVKM. Trimming shortened V by 4 bases and J by 10 bases, and 8 bases separated the two germline ends. The CDR3 DNA is TGTGCCAGCAGTTCCCGACCGGAGCAGTTCTTC. As protein: CASSSRPEQFF. Full variable domain (rest looked up from reference TRBV28 and TRBJ2-1): DVKVTQSSRYLVKRTGEKVFLECVQDMDHENMFWYRQDPGLGLRLIYFSYDVKMKEKGDIPEGYSVSREKKERFSLILESASTNQTSMYLCASSSRPEQFFGPGTRLTVL.